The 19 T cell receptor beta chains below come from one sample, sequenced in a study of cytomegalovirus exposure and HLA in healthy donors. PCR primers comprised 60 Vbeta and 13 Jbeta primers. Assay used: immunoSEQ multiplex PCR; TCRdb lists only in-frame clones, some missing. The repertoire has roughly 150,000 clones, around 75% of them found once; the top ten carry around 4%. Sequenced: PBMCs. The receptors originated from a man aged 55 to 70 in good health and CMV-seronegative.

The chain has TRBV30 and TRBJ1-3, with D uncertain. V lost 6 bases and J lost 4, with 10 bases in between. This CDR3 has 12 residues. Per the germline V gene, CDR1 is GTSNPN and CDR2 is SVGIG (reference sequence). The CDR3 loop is CACPKMGNTIYF. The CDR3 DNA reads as TGTGCCTGCCCTAAAATGGGAAACACCATATATTTT. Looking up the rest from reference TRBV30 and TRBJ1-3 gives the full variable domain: SQTIHQWPATLVQPVGSPLSLECTVEGTSNPNLYWYRQAAGRGLQLLFYSVGIGQISSEVPQNLSASRPQDRQFILSSKKLLLSDSGFYLCACPKMGNTIYFGEGSWLTVV.

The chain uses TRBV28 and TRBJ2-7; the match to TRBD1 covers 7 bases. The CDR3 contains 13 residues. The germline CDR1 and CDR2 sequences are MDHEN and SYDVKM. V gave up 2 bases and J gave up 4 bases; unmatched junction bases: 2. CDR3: CASSLSRGYEQYF. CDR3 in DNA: TGTGCCAGCAGTTTAAGCAGGGGGTACGAGCAGTACTTC.

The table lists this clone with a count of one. The chain's CDR3 is CASSQLGGAEEEKLFF. The CDR3 bases are TGTGCCAGCAGCCAGCTGGGAGGGGCCGAAGAAGAAAAACTGTTTTTT. The genes are TRBV7-6 and TRBJ1-4, with a tentative D call TRBD1 (5 bases). There are 16 residues in the CDR3. Germline V gene lookup returns CDR1 SGHVS and CDR2 FNYEAQ. Trimming stripped 5 bases from V and 8 bases from J, with 21 bases between.

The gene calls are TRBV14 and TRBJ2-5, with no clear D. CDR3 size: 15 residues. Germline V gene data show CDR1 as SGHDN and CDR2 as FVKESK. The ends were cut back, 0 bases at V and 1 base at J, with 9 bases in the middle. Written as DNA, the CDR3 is TGTGCCAGCAGCCAAGATCGAATGGCCCAAGAGACCCAGTACTTC. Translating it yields CASSQDRMAQETQYF.

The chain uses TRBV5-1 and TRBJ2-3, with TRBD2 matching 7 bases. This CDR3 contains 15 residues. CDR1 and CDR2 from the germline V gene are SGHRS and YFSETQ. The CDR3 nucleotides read TGCGGCTCAAGGGGAGGGCCCGCTAGCACAGATACGCAGTATTTT. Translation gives CGSRGGPASTDTQYF. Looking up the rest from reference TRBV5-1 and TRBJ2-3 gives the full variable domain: KAGVTQTPRYLIKTRGQQVTLSCSPISGHRSVSWYQQTPGQGLQFLFEYFSETQRNKGNFPGRFSGRQFSNSRSEMNVSTLELGDSALYLCGSRGGPASTDTQYFGPGTRLTVL.

CDR3 nucleotides: TGTGCCAGCAGCTGGGGGACTAGCGGAATCTACGAGCAGTACTTC. Translation: CASSWGTSGIYEQYF. The gene calls are TRBV27 and TRBJ2-7; 11 nucleotides agree with TRBD2. The CDR3 has 15 amino acids. Germline loops: CDR1 MNHEY, CDR2 SMNVEV (reference sequence). V lost 6 bases and J lost 3; bases outside the gene matches: 7.

The CDR3 sequence is CASSLDSGSEKLFF. CDR3 nucleotide sequence: TGTGCCAGCAGCTTAGATTCGGGATCTGAAAAACTGTTTTTT. The chain links TRBV5-4 to TRBJ1-4; D is unresolved. Trimming shortened V by 2 bases and J by 7 bases, and 12 bases separated the two germline ends. Germline CDR1 SGHNT, CDR2 YYREEE (reference sequence). The CDR3 loop spans 14 amino acids.

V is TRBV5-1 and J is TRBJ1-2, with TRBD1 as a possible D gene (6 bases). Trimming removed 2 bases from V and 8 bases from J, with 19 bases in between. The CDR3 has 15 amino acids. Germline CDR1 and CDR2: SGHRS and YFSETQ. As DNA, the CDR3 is TGCGCCAGCAGCTTTTCTTCAGGGGCTGATGGGGGCTACACCTTC. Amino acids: CASSFSSGADGGYTF.

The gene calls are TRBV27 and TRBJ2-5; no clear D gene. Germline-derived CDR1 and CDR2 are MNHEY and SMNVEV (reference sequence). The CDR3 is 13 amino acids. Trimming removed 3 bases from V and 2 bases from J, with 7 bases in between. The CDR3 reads CASSFSLQETQYF. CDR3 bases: TGTGCCAGCAGTTTTAGTCTACAAGAGACCCAGTACTTC.

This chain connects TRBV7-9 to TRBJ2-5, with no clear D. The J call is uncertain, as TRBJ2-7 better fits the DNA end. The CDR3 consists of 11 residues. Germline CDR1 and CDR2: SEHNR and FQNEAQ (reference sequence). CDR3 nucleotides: TGTGCCAGCACATTCCGCTACGAGCAGTACTTC. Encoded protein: CASTFRYEQYF.

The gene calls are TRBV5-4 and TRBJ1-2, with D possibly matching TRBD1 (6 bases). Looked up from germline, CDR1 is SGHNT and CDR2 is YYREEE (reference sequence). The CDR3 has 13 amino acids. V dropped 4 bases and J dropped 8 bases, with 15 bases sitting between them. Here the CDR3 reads CASSLNREGGYTF. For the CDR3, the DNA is TGTGCCAGCAGCCTGAACAGGGAGGGAGGCTACACCTTC.

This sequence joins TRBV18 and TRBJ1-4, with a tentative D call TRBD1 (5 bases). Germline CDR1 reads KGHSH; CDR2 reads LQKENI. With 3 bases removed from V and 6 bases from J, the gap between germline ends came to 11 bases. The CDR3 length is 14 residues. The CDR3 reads CASSPGTGDEKLFF. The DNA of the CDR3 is TGTGCCAGCTCACCGGGGACGGGAGATGAAAAACTGTTTTTT.

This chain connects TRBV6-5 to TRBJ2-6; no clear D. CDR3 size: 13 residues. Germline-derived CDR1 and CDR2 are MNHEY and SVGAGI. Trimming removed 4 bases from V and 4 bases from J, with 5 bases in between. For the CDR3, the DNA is TGTGCCAGCAGTTCCAGGGGGGCCAACGTCCTGACTTTC. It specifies CASSSRGANVLTF.

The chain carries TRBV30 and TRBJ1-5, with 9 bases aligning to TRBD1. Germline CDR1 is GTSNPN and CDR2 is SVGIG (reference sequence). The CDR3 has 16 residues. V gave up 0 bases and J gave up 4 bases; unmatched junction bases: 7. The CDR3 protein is CAWSVPTGGRNQPQHF. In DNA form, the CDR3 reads TGTGCCTGGAGTGTCCCCACAGGGGGCAGGAATCAGCCCCAGCATTTT.

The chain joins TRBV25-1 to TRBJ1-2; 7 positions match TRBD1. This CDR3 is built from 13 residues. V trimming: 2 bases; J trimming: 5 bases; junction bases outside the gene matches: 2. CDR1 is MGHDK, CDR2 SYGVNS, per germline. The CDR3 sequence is CASSETGAYGYTF. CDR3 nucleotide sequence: TGTGCCAGCAGTGAAACAGGGGCGTATGGCTACACCTTC.

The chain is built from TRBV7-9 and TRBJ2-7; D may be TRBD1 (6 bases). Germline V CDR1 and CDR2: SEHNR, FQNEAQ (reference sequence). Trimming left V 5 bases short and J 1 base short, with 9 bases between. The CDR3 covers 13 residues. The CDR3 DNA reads TGTGCCAGCAGCGACAGGCTATCCTACGAGCAGTACTTC. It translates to CASSDRLSYEQYF.

CDR3 in DNA: TGTGCCAGCAGTTACTCAGGGGTTTTGATGGGAACTGAAGCTTTCTTT. It encodes CASSYSGVLMGTEAFF. The chain uses TRBV6-5 and TRBJ1-1; a weak D match, TRBD1 (5 bases). Germline V gene sequence: CDR1 MNHEY, CDR2 SVGAGI. V was trimmed by 0 bases and J by 5 bases, leaving 16 bases between them. The CDR3 is 16 residues long.

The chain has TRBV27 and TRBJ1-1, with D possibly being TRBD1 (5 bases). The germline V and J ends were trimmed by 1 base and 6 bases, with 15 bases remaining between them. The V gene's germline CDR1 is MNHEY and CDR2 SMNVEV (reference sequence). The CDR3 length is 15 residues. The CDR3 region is CASSLYGDLVAEAFF. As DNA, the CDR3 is TGTGCCAGCAGTTTATATGGGGACTTGGTTGCTGAAGCTTTCTTT.

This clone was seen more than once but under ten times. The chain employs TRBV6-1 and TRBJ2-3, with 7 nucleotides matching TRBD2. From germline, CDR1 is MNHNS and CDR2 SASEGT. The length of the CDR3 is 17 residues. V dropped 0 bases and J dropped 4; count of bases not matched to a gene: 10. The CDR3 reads CASSEAAPGSGADTQYF. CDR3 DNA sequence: TGTGCCAGCAGTGAAGCGGCGCCGGGAAGCGGGGCAGATACGCAGTATTTT.